These 4 T cell receptor beta chains share one sample of origin, sequenced in a study of blood T cells in healthy people across ages (dated by TCRdb to 2014 to 2015). Libraries were made using 5' RACE. TCRdb names Illumina HiSeq 2500 as the instrument used. A second PCR of 7 to 11 cycles was run with a J-beta primer mix and a sample-barcoded 5' primer. Using fastp trimming at Q25 and MiXCR clonotype assembly, TCRdb reanalyzed the public sequencing data and kept in-frame beta chains. Rows are unified per CDR3 protein, each entry keeping the most common DNA and genes. For this sample there are approximately 780,000 distinct CDR3 sequences; about 26% appear just once. Around 3% of the sample comes from the top ten. In addition, the sample was reused for a study of T cells of mothers and their children.

The sample comprised blood. The receptors stem from a boy younger than 18 in good health.

The rearrangement joins TRBV21-1 to TRBJ1-1. TRBV21-1 is a known pseudogene. There are 15 residues in the CDR3. CDR3 coding DNA: TGTGCCAGCAGCAAAGATTCGTTAAGGAACACTGAAGCTTTCTTT. The encoded protein is CASSKDSLRNTEAFF.

The chain combines TRBV11-2 with TRBJ2-3; TRBD1 agrees at 10 bases. The V segment lost 5 bases and the J segment 0 bases; nucleotides outside the gene matches: 5. Germline CDR1 and CDR2: SGHAT and FQNNGV. The CDR3 consists of 16 residues. The CDR3 is CASSGRDRGSTDTQYF. The CDR3 DNA reads TGTGCCAGCAGCGGCCGGGACAGGGGAAGCACAGATACGCAGTATTTT.

The table lists this clonotype with a few counts. This chain uses TRBV28 with TRBJ1-4, with D unresolved. CDR1 is MDHEN, CDR2 SYDVKM, per germline. The germline V and J ends were trimmed by 3 bases and 3 bases, with 8 bases remaining between them. This CDR3 comprises 14 residues. CDR3 loop: CASSLWESNEKLFF. In DNA, the CDR3 is TGTGCCAGCAGTTTGTGGGAATCTAATGAAAAACTGTTTTTT.

This clonotype was seen many times. Here the CDR3 DNA reads TGCGCCAGCTCCGTTCGACTAGCGGGGGGCCAAGAGACCCAGTACTTC. It yields the protein CASSVRLAGGQETQYF. The chain is built from TRBV5-1 and TRBJ2-5, with 13 bases lining up with TRBD2. J lost 1 base, V lost 7 bases, and 7 bases had no gene match. CDR1 is SGHRS, CDR2 YFSETQ, per germline. This CDR3 is 16 amino acids long.